Below are 27 T cell receptor beta chains sequenced from a single sample in a study of technical replicates of blood from four donors. Sequencing used immunoSEQ multiplex PCR; TCRdb keeps in-frame clones, though not all of them. Among about 85,000 clones, roughly 94% were seen once, and the ten largest hold under 0.3%. The sample was T cells isolated from PBMCs. The receptor source for this set is a human donor in good health.

CDR3 loop: CASINDLAGQETQYF. In DNA, the CDR3 is TGTGCCAGCATCAACGACCTAGCGGGACAAGAGACCCAGTACTTC. The V and J genes are TRBV6-1 and TRBJ2-5; 9 bases align to TRBD2. Per germline, CDR1 MNHNS and CDR2 SASEGT. CDR3 length: 15 amino acids. J was trimmed by 2 bases and V by 7 bases; bases with no gene match: 8.

V is TRBV19 and J is TRBJ2-4; D is perhaps TRBD1 (5 bases). There are 15 residues in the CDR3. V lost 6 bases and J lost 7, with 19 bases in between. From germline, CDR1 is LNHDA and CDR2 SQIVND (reference sequence). The CDR3 reads CASSLTATRYNIQYF. The CDR3 nucleotides are TGTGCCAGTAGCCTGACAGCCACCCGATATAACATTCAGTACTTC.

V usage is TRBV19 and J usage is TRBJ2-1; possibly TRBD1 for D (5 bases). Germline values: CDR1 LNHDA, CDR2 SQIVND (reference sequence). Between the trimmed V and J ends, which lost 3 bases and 2 bases, there was a span of 11 bases. There are 15 residues in the CDR3. The CDR3 protein is CASSIRQLPYNEQFF. The CDR3 DNA is TGTGCCAGTAGTATTAGACAGCTTCCCTACAATGAGCAGTTCTTC.

V gene TRBV7-9 combines with J gene TRBJ2-7; TRBD1 matches 9 bases. Losses at the gene ends were 5 bases for V and 3 bases for J; bases not matched to a gene: 5. CDR1 is SEHNR and CDR2 is FQNEAQ in the germline V gene (reference sequence). The CDR3 length is 14 residues. The DNA of the CDR3 is TGTGCCAGCAGCGCCGGGACAGGGTTCTACGAGCAGTACTTC. Encoded protein: CASSAGTGFYEQYF.

V usage is TRBV19 and J usage is TRBJ1-5; D is perhaps TRBD1 (6 bases). The CDR3 sequence is 14 residues long. Germline lookup yields CDR1 LNHDA and CDR2 SQIVND (reference sequence). Trimming removed 3 bases at V and 1 base at J, with 7 bases between. The CDR3 DNA sequence: TGTGCCAGTAGTATTCAGGGGAGCAATCAGCCCCAGCATTTT. It translates to CASSIQGSNQPQHF. The variable domain in full, completed from reference TRBV19 and TRBJ1-5, reads DGGITQSPKYLFRKEGQNVTLSCEQNLNHDAMYWYRQDPGQGLRLIYYSQIVNDFQKGDIAEGYSVSREKKESFPLTVTSAQKNPTAFYLCASSIQGSNQPQHFGDGTRLSIL.

The chain combines TRBV5-6 with TRBJ2-7, with TRBD1 identical over 7 bases. Germline loops: CDR1 SGHDT, CDR2 YYEEEE. Losses at the gene ends were 6 bases for V and 2 bases for J; bases not matched to a gene: 8. The CDR3 is made up of 14 amino acids. The CDR3 sequence is CASTHGTVTYEQYF. The CDR3 bases are TGTGCCAGCACCCATGGGACAGTTACCTACGAGCAGTACTTC.

The chain uses TRBV5-4 and TRBJ1-3, with 9 nucleotides matching TRBD1. With V trimmed by 0 bases and J by 8 bases, 9 bases remained unmatched. The germline CDR1 and CDR2 sequences are SGHNT and YYREEE (reference sequence). The CDR3 is made up of 16 amino acids. CDR3 amino acids: CASSLALTGGQDTIYF. The DNA for the CDR3 is TGTGCCAGCAGCTTGGCGTTAACAGGGGGCCAGGACACCATATATTTT. The full variable domain, its missing parts supplied by reference TRBV5-4 and TRBJ1-3, is ETGVTQSPTHLIKTRGQQVTLRCSSQSGHNTVSWYQQALGQGPQFIFQYYREEENGRGNFPPRFSGLQFPNYSSELNVNALELDDSALYLCASSLALTGGQDTIYFGEGSWLTVV.

The V call is TRBV29-1, the J call TRBJ1-2, with D possibly TRBD1 on 6 matching bases. This CDR3 has 9 amino acids. CDR1 SQVTM and CDR2 ANQGSEA come from the germline V gene. Trimming pared 7 bases from V and 12 bases from J, leaving 12 bases between. In DNA, the CDR3 is TGCAGCGCACAGGGTGTGGACACCTTC. Its translation is CSAQGVDTF.

In this sample, this clone turned up once. This rearrangement joins TRBV10-1 to TRBJ2-1; 12 positions match TRBD2. This CDR3 comprises 14 residues. In germline, CDR1 is WNHNN, CDR2 SYGVQD (reference sequence). The junction had 6 bases not matched to a gene; V was cut back by 3 bases and J by 12 bases. The DNA for the CDR3 is TGCGCCAGCAGTGAAAGCCTAGCGGGGGGGGCGCAGTTCTTC. Encoded protein: CASSESLAGGAQFF.

The rearrangement links TRBV28 to TRBJ1-1, with 7 bases fitting TRBD1. The germline V gene encodes CDR1 MDHEN and CDR2 SYDVKM. The V and J ends lost 9 bases and 4 bases, in that order; junction bases with no gene match: 17. The CDR3 extends over 16 amino acids. Written as DNA, the CDR3 is TGTGCCAGTAGAGGGGGACAGTTCAACCGGGGCACTGAAGCTTTCTTT. Residues: CASRGGQFNRGTEAFF.

The J gene is TRBJ2-7, the V gene TRBV9; tentative D call: TRBD1 (5 bases). Per the germline V gene, CDR1 is SGDLS and CDR2 is YYNGEE. The CDR3 runs to 14 residues. V was pared by 0 bases and J by 3 bases, with 10 bases between. This CDR3 reads CASSVGVGDYEQYF. The CDR3 DNA sequence: TGTGCCAGCAGCGTAGGTGTAGGGGACTACGAGCAGTACTTC.

The genes are TRBV7-2 and TRBJ2-1; 13 nucleotides agree with TRBD2. CDR3 length equals 15 residues. V was pared by 0 bases and J by 9 bases, with 2 bases of the junction left unmatched. CDR1 and CDR2 (germline): SGHTA, FQGNSA. CDR3 DNA sequence: TGTGCCAGCAGCTTAGCACTAGCGGGGGGGCGTGAGCAGTTCTTC. This codes for CASSLALAGGREQFF.

The gene calls are TRBV5-1 and TRBJ2-5, with TRBD1 matching over 7 bases. Germline-derived CDR1 and CDR2 are SGHRS and YFSETQ. The CDR3 consists of 15 residues. V lost 3 bases and J lost 7; bases outside the gene matches: 12. DNA of the CDR3: TGCGCCAGCAGCTCATTACAGGGGCTTGAGCGGACCCAGTACTTC. Its translation: CASSSLQGLERTQYF.

The J gene is TRBJ1-2, the V gene TRBV18; tentative D call: TRBD1 (6 bases). Trimming left V 2 bases short and J 7 bases short, with 17 bases between. The CDR3 extends over 15 amino acids. Germline V CDR1 and CDR2: KGHSH, LQKENI. CDR3 sequence: CASSPAPGEVIGYTF. Here the CDR3 DNA reads TGTGCCAGCTCACCAGCCCCAGGGGAAGTTATTGGCTACACCTTC.

The V and J genes are TRBV6-4 and TRBJ2-3; 10 bases agree with TRBD1. This CDR3 has 15 amino acids. Germline lookup yields CDR1 MRHNA and CDR2 SNTAGT. Trimming took 2 bases from V and 6 from J; bases not matched to a gene: 5. The CDR3 loop reads CASSDGTGAMDTQYF. The CDR3 DNA reads as TGTGCCAGCAGTGACGGGACAGGGGCCATGGATACGCAGTATTTT.

The chain uses TRBV5-1 and TRBJ2-3; TRBD2 matches 7 bases. Germline V gene data show CDR1 as SGHRS and CDR2 as YFSETQ. This CDR3 comprises 15 residues. The V segment lost 4 bases and the J segment 0 bases; nucleotides outside the gene matches: 5. The DNA for the CDR3 is TGCGCCAGCAGCCTCGGGGGGACTAGCACAGATACGCAGTATTTT. Protein product: CASSLGGTSTDTQYF.

The chain links TRBV6-1 to TRBJ2-7, with a weak D call TRBD1 (6 bases). This CDR3 has 15 residues. Germline CDR1 reads MNHNS; CDR2 reads SASEGT. V lost 6 bases, J lost 2 bases, and 17 bases lay in between. Here the CDR3 DNA reads TGTGCCAGCAGCCACGCCCGGGACACCGCCTACGAGCAGTACTTC. Its translation is CASSHARDTAYEQYF.

The chain employs TRBV5-4 and TRBJ1-1, with D tentatively TRBD1 (5 bases). V lost 4 bases, J lost 3 bases, and 13 bases lay in between. The CDR3 sequence is 14 residues long. Looked up from germline, CDR1 is SGHNT and CDR2 is YYREEE (reference sequence). CDR3 loop: CASSTPGTHTEAFF. The CDR3 nucleotides read TGTGCCAGCAGCACTCCCGGGACTCACACTGAAGCTTTCTTT.

The chain joins TRBV5-1 to TRBJ2-2, with unresolved D. V was trimmed by 1 base and J by 4 bases, leaving 11 bases between them. Germline V lookup: CDR1 SGHRS, CDR2 YFSETQ. The length of the CDR3 is 15 residues. The CDR3 reads CASSLSIAGTGELFF. The CDR3 DNA is TGCGCCAGCAGCTTGAGCATTGCAGGCACCGGGGAGCTGTTTTTT.

This chain uses TRBV28 with TRBJ2-1, with 8 positions matching TRBD1. This CDR3 spans 15 amino acids. V was clipped by 7 bases and J by 9 bases; unmatched bases: 14. In germline, CDR1 is MDHEN, CDR2 SYDVKM. The CDR3, as DNA: TGTGCCAGCACCCTCGGACAGGGAGCGTCTCCTGAGCAGTTCTTC. Protein sequence: CASTLGQGASPEQFF.

This clone was counted once. The chain uses TRBV11-3 and TRBJ2-6; TRBD1 agrees at 8 bases. Germline V gives CDR1 SGHNT, CDR2 YENEEA. The CDR3 contains 16 residues. Losses at the gene ends were 5 bases for V and 2 bases for J; bases not matched to a gene: 5. CDR3 loop: CASSPQGAAGANVLTF. Written as DNA, the CDR3 is TGTGCCAGCAGCCCCCAGGGGGCTGCTGGGGCCAACGTCCTGACTTTC.

The DNA for the CDR3 is TGTGCCAGCAGCGCCGGGGGGCCCCAGCATTTT. Translated: CASSAGGPQHF. The chain uses TRBV11-2 and TRBJ1-5, with a weak D call TRBD1 (5 bases). Trimming took off 5 bases at V and 9 bases at J, with 8 bases between the two ends. The CDR3 is 11 residues long. Germline assignment: CDR1 SGHAT and CDR2 FQNNGV.

The chain uses TRBV28 and TRBJ2-1, with 8 nucleotides matching TRBD1. Germline lookup yields CDR1 MDHEN and CDR2 SYDVKM. With V trimmed by 4 bases and J by 7 bases, 3 bases remained unmatched. This CDR3 has 13 residues. The CDR3 region is CASSSYRGNEQFF. In nucleotides, the CDR3 is TGTGCCAGCAGTTCCTACAGGGGGAATGAGCAGTTCTTC.

The chain combines TRBV5-1 with TRBJ2-1; TRBD2 aligns across 11 bases. The J segment lost 9 bases and the V segment lost 6 bases, leaving 17 bases of the junction unmatched. The germline V gene encodes CDR1 SGHRS and CDR2 YFSETQ. This CDR3 has 17 residues. The CDR3 reads CASTLGVSGGASAEQFF. The CDR3 coding sequence is TGCGCCAGCACCCTTGGGGTTAGCGGGGGGGCTTCGGCTGAGCAGTTCTTC.

The genes are TRBV27 and TRBJ1-1, with D unresolved. Germline V gives CDR1 MNHEY, CDR2 SMNVEV (reference sequence). The CDR3 covers 13 residues. V was clipped by 5 bases and J by 5 bases, with 12 bases between them. DNA for the CDR3: TGTGCCAGCAGTCCAGAGGCCGGGACTGAAGCTTTCTTT. This sequence encodes CASSPEAGTEAFF.

This sequence joins TRBV20-1 and TRBJ2-7; D is unresolved. Trimming cost V 0 bases and J 4 bases, with 4 bases left between them. CDR1 is DFQATT, CDR2 SNEGSKA, per germline (reference sequence). This CDR3 has 11 amino acids. CDR3 DNA sequence: TGCAGTGCTAGAGATTTATACGAGCAGTACTTC. Amino acids: CSARDLYEQYF.

The rearrangement links TRBV19 to TRBJ1-5, with D possibly matching TRBD1 (5 bases). Germline V lookup: CDR1 LNHDA, CDR2 SQIVND (reference sequence). CDR3 length: 16 amino acids. Trimming left V 8 bases short and J 2 bases short, with 19 bases between. CDR3: CASSLIGTGGNQPQHF. CDR3 nucleotide sequence: TGTGCCAGTTCCCTTATAGGGACGGGAGGCAATCAGCCCCAGCATTTT.